This entry describes one T cell receptor beta chain. Its antigen is still unknown. The sample holds no much larger clone one base away, and base qualities are not on file. V is clipped by 3 bases and J by 2 bases, and the sequence between their germline boundaries is 9 bases long. From its cysteine to its phenylalanine, the CDR3 spans 14 amino acids. The DNA shown is the 42-base CDR3, in frame from base 1. In the germline V gene, CDR1 corresponds to ENHRY and CDR2 to SYGVKD. The data stem from a study of cytomegalovirus exposure and HLA in healthy donors (dated by TCRdb to about 2017). Study-level background: According to an earlier analysis of 587 of the donors, about 180 million T cells yielded roughly 110 million unique TCR beta sequences and approximately 300 Gb of sequence data. Roughly 320 gigabases of sequencing data and around 88 million unique TCR sequences made up an early release that covered nearly 650 HLA-typed donors. Of the roughly 400 genotyped donors, approximately 82% fell in the genetic ancestry cluster associated with self-reported Caucasian donors. The study aimed to test whether signatures of past pathogen exposure could be identified by cataloging public T cell receptors. The study used immunosequencing to profile the T cell repertoires of several hundred subjects and linked those repertoires to cytomegalovirus serostatus. In addition to the first cohort of roughly 670 subjects, a separate validation cohort of 100 to 150 different subjects was used. To predict cytomegalovirus infection status, the study brought together high-throughput TCR immunosequencing, statistical association of individual TCRs with disease status, and machine learning. To study patterns of TCR occurrence, a later analysis re-analyzed previously published TCR beta repertoires from several hundred donors and added high-resolution HLA genotyping. Rather than drawing on any new phenotypic data, the later analysis identified candidate immune exposures from TCR beta sequences and the way those sequences occurred across donors. In an earlier analysis of several hundred of the donors, high-throughput TCR beta sequencing was used to judge whether each TCR beta V gene segment behaved as functional or pseudogenic. Donor age, sex, ethnicity and CMV serostatus were collected together with the repertoire data. A later genetic analysis took genome-wide SNP genotypes for about three fifths of the roughly 700 donors and used that subset as a discovery cohort. All discovery cohort repertoires had been generated using a single sequencing platform. Class I and class II HLA loci were covered by the typing at four-digit resolution. The number of donors typed differed by locus, with roughly 620-630 for A, B, C, DRB1 and DQB1, around 500 for DQA1, 600 to 610 for DPA1, and 472 for DPB1. Four or five DR-DQ haplotypes were handled as single units for association and clustering because linkage in the cohort was strong. On average, over 200,000 unique TCR beta nucleotide sequences were sequenced per donor among 398 genotyped donors of the cohort, with 15% to 20% of those sequences being non-productive. Broader findings and caveats from the paper: Specific HLA alleles were associated with roughly 16,000 TCR beta sequences at a false discovery rate of 0.05 in a later analysis. In an earlier analysis of some 550 of the donors, most TCR beta V segments were observed in productive rearrangements about 87% or about 30% of the time, broadly matching IMGT annotations. In the study, about 150 TCR beta chains were listed as associated with cytomegalovirus. The cohort was sequenced for TCR beta chains only, and without alpha or paired-chain data the features that could be detected were limited. According to a later analysis, most CMV-associated TCR beta chains appeared to be HLA-restricted, and the HLA associations seemed to be driven largely by CMV exposure. A later analysis found that HLA-associated TCR beta chains were more clonally expanded and had lower generation probabilities than equally common non-associated chains. In a later genetic analysis, a missense DCLRE1C variant was associated with V-gene and J-gene trimming of TCR beta chains, and the association was replicated in an independent cohort. Compared with the roughly 670-donor mean, donors in an Asian-associated ancestry cluster had fewer N-insertions in productive TCRs, according to a later genetic analysis. Because counts were too low, about 17 rarely observed V segments, including chromosome 9 orphons, were excluded from the earlier analysis of 587 of the donors. HLA typing was unavailable for some donors at each locus, so association tests used only the typed subset. Strong co-occurrence of HLA alleles, especially DR and DQ, made assigning TCR associations to individual alleles difficult. Most TCR sequences were observed very rarely across donors, whereas some public TCRs were present in many individuals. A further reported finding was that TCR beta sequences accurately predicted the HLA-A and HLA-B alleles for most subjects in the first cohort. The classifier was reported to diagnose cytomegalovirus status with high specificity and sensitivity in both the original and validation cohorts. Some IMGT-functional V segments, including TRBV6-2 and TRBV6-3, could not be told apart with the 87-base-pair reads, so those segments were excluded. A later analysis found that TCR association rates varied across HLA loci, with DRB1 alleles showing the most associated TCRs and HLA-C alleles the fewest. Three of the identified cytomegalovirus-associated TCR beta chains were confirmed in vitro to be specific for cytomegalovirus antigens. Sequencing depth was assumed to be roughly uniform across donors in the presence/absence analyses, though that assumption may not hold. For the cohort, immune exposure information was limited to CMV serostatus. The authors suggested that the approach could potentially be extended to other disease states and immunological phenotypes. Correlated functional status among segregating V segments might be attributable to linkage disequilibrium, but an unknown experimental factor could not be ruled out. A group of highly shared sequence variants was considered likely to be a technical artifact of the sequencing pipeline. In a later analysis, several top co-occurrence clusters were reported to appear linked to parvovirus B19, influenza, CMV and Epstein-Barr virus.

The library was produced with the immunoSEQ multiplex PCR assay. For the multiplex PCR, a mixture combining 60 forward primers for TCR Vbeta segments and 13 reverse primers for TCR Jbeta segments was used. Amplification of the CDR3 region of rearranged TCR beta genes was performed with a multiplex PCR assay on genomic DNA. On the Illumina HiSeq System, the amplified TCR beta libraries were sequenced as 87-base-pair reads. As for the authors' bioinformatics: A later analysis tallied 75 million to 95 million unique TCR beta chains across the 640 or so repertoires, and approximately 12 million of those chains were shared by two or more donors. To remove PCR and sequencing errors, raw reads were error-corrected and collapsed into unique sequences using a nearest-neighbor algorithm that merged closely related sequences. Alignment of CDR3 sequences to IMGT reference sequences was used to assign V, D and J gene segments. For a sequence to be retained, at least a six-nucleotide match to both a V gene segment and a J gene segment was required. Rearrangements were classified as productive when the CDR3 lacked stop codons and remained in frame with V and J, and all other rearrangements were classified as non-productive. CDR3 was defined according to IMGT convention as the region running from the second conserved V-encoded cysteine to the conserved J-encoded phenylalanine. Sequences without an unambiguous match to a single V gene segment were excluded from the earlier analysis of a few hundred of the donors. An earlier analysis of several hundred of the donors called V segments functional above 56.7% productive rearrangements and segregating when the between-donor standard deviation exceeded 5%. A statistical classification framework was built for diagnosing cytomegalovirus status from the catalog of TCR beta chain sequences. V and J gene assignment, in a later analysis, came from comparing TCR nucleotide sequences with IMGT/GENE-DB human TR gene sequences. A later analysis assigned CDR3 sequences and most-parsimonious VDJ recombination scenarios with the TCRdist pipeline. In a later analysis, each TCR beta chain was defined by its CDR3 amino acid sequence together with its V-gene family, and reads without a unique V-gene family were excluded. As a way to deal with suspected cross-contamination and a sequencing artifact, a later analysis dropped 640 or so nucleotide sequences that were highly shared and had low generation probability. In a later analysis, a clonal expansion index for each public chain was calculated from normalized within-repertoire ranks of inferred template counts. In a later analysis, generation probabilities were computed using a VDJ recombination model fitted to out-of-frame rearrangements, and the results were checked against IGoR. A later analysis scored TCR-TCR, TCR-HLA and TCR-CMV co-occurrence with hypergeometric tests, applying a repertoire-size bias correction to TCR pairs. A later analysis estimated false discovery rates by permuting HLA or CMV assignments 20 times. In a later analysis, co-occurring TCRs were grouped using DBSCAN, with TCRdist sequence similarity added in when clustering inside HLA-allele-positive subsets. Repertoires with fewer than 30,000 or more than 120,000 public chains were left out of co-occurrence clustering, as were about five repertoires with anomalous nucleotide sharing. TCRdb carries this immuneACCESS record with in-frame sequences only. Its versions omit some clonotypes, under half of them owing to an unresolved V gene in the studies checked, with the rest unexplained. V, J and clone size are taken as reported in that table, and D and trimming were inferred from the DNA itself. This sample lists roughly 140,000 clones; less than 10% were detected once. The top ten hold around 1.9% of the sample.

In total, more than 500 healthy bone marrow donors made up the cohort. At the time of sampling, every cohort member was nominally healthy, though immune exposures that went unrecorded were likely present. The donor was CMV seronegative and belonged to the group of approximately 320 seronegative cohort members. A peripheral blood sample was provided by each donor, and peripheral blood mononuclear cells were used for TCR beta sequencing. Genomic DNA was extracted from the blood cell samples with the Qiagen DNeasy Blood Extraction Kit. The sequence is built from TRBV10-3 and TRBJ2-3, with the D segment identity uncertain. The sequencing input was PBMCs. This TCR derives from a male donor in good health and CMV-seronegative. CDR3 region: CAISDWAATDTQYF. The DNA reads TGTGCCATCAGTGATTGGGCAGCCACAGATACGCAGTATTTT.